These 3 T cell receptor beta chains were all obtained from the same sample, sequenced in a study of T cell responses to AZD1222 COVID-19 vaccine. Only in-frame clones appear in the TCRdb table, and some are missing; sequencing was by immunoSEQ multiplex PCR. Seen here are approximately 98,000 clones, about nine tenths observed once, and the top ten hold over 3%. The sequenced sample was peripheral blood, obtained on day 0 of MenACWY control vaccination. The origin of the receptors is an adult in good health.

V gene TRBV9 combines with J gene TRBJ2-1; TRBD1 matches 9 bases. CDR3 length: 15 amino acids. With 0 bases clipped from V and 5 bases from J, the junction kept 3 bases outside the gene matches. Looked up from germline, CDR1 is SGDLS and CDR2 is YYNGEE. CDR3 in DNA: TGTGCCAGCAGCGTAGGGGGACAGGGACACAATGAGCAGTTCTTC. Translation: CASSVGGQGHNEQFF.

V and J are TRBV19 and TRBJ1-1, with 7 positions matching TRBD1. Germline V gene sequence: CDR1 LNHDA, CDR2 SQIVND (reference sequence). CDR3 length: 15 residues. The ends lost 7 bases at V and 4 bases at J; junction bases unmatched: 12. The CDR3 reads CASMRGGTAATEAFF. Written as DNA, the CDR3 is TGTGCCAGTATGAGGGGCGGGACAGCCGCCACTGAAGCTTTCTTT.

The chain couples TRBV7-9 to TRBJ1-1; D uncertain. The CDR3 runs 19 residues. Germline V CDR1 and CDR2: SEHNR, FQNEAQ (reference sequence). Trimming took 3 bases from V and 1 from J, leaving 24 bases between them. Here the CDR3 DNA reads TGTGCCAGCAGCTTGGCCCGCGGGCAGCGCCCCGAGCGGAACACTGAAGCTTTCTTT. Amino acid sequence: CASSLARGQRPERNTEAFF.